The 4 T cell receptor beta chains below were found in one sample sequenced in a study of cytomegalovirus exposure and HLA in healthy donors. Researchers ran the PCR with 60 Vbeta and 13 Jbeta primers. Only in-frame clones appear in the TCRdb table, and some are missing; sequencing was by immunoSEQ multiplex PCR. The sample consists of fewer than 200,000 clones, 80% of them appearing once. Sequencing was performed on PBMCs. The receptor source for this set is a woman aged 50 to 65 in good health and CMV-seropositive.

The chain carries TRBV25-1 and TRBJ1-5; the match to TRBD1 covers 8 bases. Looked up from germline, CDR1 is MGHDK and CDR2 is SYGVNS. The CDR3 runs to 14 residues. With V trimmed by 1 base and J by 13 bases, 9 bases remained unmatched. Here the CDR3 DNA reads TGTGCCAGCAGTGAATCTACCCAATGGACAGGGCAGCATTTT. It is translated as CASSESTQWTGQHF.

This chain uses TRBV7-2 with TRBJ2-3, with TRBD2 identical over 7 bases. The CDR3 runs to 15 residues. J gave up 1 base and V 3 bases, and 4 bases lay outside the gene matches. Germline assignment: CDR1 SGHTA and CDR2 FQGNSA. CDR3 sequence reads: CASSLSRGGTDTQYF. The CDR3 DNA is TGTGCCAGCAGCTTGAGCCGGGGGGGCACAGATACGCAGTATTTT.

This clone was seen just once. The CDR3 bases are TGTGCCAGCAGCCGGGATAGACAGGGGGCGGCAGATACGCAGTATTTT. It codes for CASSRDRQGAADTQYF. V is TRBV7-3 and J is TRBJ2-3; 10 bases align to TRBD1. The V gene end was trimmed by 5 bases and the J gene end by 4 bases; junction bases not matched to a gene: 9. The CDR3 totals 16 residues. Per the germline V gene, CDR1 is SGHTA and CDR2 is FQGTGA.

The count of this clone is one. For the CDR3, the DNA is TGTGCCTGGAGTGTTAGGACAGCCTACGAGCAGTACTTC. Its translation is CAWSVRTAYEQYF. The genes are TRBV30 and TRBJ2-7; D is perhaps TRBD1 (6 bases). Germline CDR1 GTSNPN, CDR2 SVGIG (reference sequence). This CDR3 comprises 13 residues. The germline V and J ends were trimmed by 0 bases and 2 bases, with 8 bases remaining between them.